This TCR beta chain was recorded in a study of T and B cells in COVID-19 patients. Study details: In the active-infection cohort, about 90% of the roughly 20 patients had comorbidities linked to unfavorable COVID-19 outcome. The study's findings and limits: The recovered cohort had more than 2,000 exclusive TCR clusters, including around 34 low generation probability clusters.

As for this clonotype: Its matching antigen is unknown.

TRB rearrangements were amplified by multiplex PCR with BIOMED2 TRB-A/B primers. One entry per CDR3 protein results from TCRdb running MiXCR on the multiplex PCR reads. The sample records fewer than 15,000 distinct CDR3 sequences, more than 25% being singletons. TRB was amplified from about 260-540 ng of blood genomic DNA. This sequence originates from a human donor who had recovered from COVID-19. The sequenced material came from blood.

In nucleotides, the CDR3 is TGTGCCAGCAGCTTATTTGATTCGGGCCATGGCTACACCTTC. Amino acid sequence: CASSLFDSGHGYTF. The chain combines TRBV11-1 with TRBJ1-2; no definite D call. The CDR3 runs 14 residues. Germline V gene sequence: CDR1 SGHAT, CDR2 FQDESV (reference sequence). Trimming removed 2 bases at V and 6 bases at J, with 13 bases between. Full variable domain (outside the CDR3, taken from reference TRBV11-1 and TRBJ1-2): EAEVAQSPRYKITEKSQAVAFWCDPISGHATLYWYRQILGQGPELLVQFQDESVVDDSQLPKDRFSAERLKGVDSTLKIQPAELGDSAMYLCASSLFDSGHGYTFGSGTRLTVV.